This T cell receptor beta chain originates from a study of blood T cell repertoires in COVID-19. Study-level information: COVID-19 samples, acute and convalescent, were from the United States, Italy and Spain. From T cells, B-cell-depleted T cells, or PBMCs came the material, which was cDNA or gDNA.

Authors' processing steps: Quantification of nucleated cells was approximated via reference gene primer amplification. Using immunoSEQ multiplex PCR, the repertoire was profiled, and TCRdb retains in-frame clones only, with some absent. The V and J calls and clone size are taken from that table; D and trimming were inferred from the DNA. The table records roughly 190,000 clones, about 93% of them present only once. CDR1 and CDR2 (germline): SEHNR, FQNEAQ (reference sequence). There are 13 residues in the CDR3. V lost 5 bases and J 7 bases, leaving 13 bases between the germline ends. The TCR comes from a man aged 50-60 years with acute or convalescent COVID-19. The sequenced sample was peripheral blood. This chain joins TRBV7-9 and TRBJ2-3, with a tentative D call TRBD2 (6 bases). CDR3 amino acids: CASSIGTPNTQYF. The CDR3 bases are TGTGCCAGCAGCATCGGGACTCCAAATACGCAGTATTTT.